Shown below are 3 T cell receptor beta chains from a single sample sequenced in a study of cytomegalovirus exposure and HLA in healthy donors. The PCR contained 60 Vbeta and 13 Jbeta primers. This table comes from immunoSEQ multiplex PCR, and its TCRdb copy is limited to in-frame clones, with some not included. Counted here are roughly 100,000 clones, about 74% occurring once; the ten biggest clones make up roughly 8.9%. The sample taken for sequencing was PBMCs. Source of these receptors: a male donor in good health and CMV-seropositive.

The chain carries TRBV5-8 and TRBJ2-4; weak D call: TRBD2 (5 bases). V lost 1 base and J 6 bases, leaving 11 bases between the germline ends. From germline, CDR1 is SGHTS and CDR2 YDEGEE. The CDR3 length is 14 residues. CDR3 residues: CASSLRFRGNIQYF. DNA of the CDR3: TGTGCCAGCAGCTTGCGTTTTCGGGGAAACATTCAGTACTTC.

The chain is built from TRBV29-1 and TRBJ2-3; D perhaps matches TRBD2 (5 bases). The CDR3 has 13 amino acids. Germline V CDR1 and CDR2: SQVTM, ANQGSEA. V lost 5 bases and J lost 2, with 11 bases in between. The CDR3, as DNA: TGCAGCGTTCCGAGCGGAGACACAGATACGCAGTATTTT. Amino acid sequence: CSVPSGDTDTQYF.

J is TRBJ1-2 and V is TRBV4-2; 8 bases are shared with TRBD1. V trimming: 2 bases; J trimming: 6 bases; junction bases outside the gene matches: 8. The germline V gene encodes CDR1 LGHNA and CDR2 YNFKEQ. This CDR3 comprises 15 residues. The CDR3 DNA is TGTGCCAGCAGCCAACCCGGCAGGGGGCAGGATGGCTACACCTTC. Its protein is CASSQPGRGQDGYTF.